A selection of T cell receptor beta chains follows, all from one sample in a study of blood T cell repertoires in COVID-19. Generated by immunoSEQ multiplex PCR, the TCRdb table keeps only in-frame clones and is missing some. The sample shows fewer than 350,000 clones, about 86% of them seen only once. Specimen: peripheral blood. The source is a woman aged 25 to 39 with COVID-19, enrolled during active disease. CDR3s leave out the opening cysteine and the closing phenylalanine or tryptophan.

j_gene: TRBJ2-7
v_gene: TRBV9
CDR3aa: ASSPWTGGLGEQY

j_gene: TRBJ2-6
v_gene: TRBV5-1
CDR3aa: ASSTPDSPSGANVLT

j_gene: TRBJ2-7
v_gene: TRBV15
CDR3aa: ATSFGQGAYEQY

j_gene: TRBJ2-7
v_gene: TRBV5-1
CDR3aa: ASSLSEQGIEKQY

j_gene: TRBJ2-7
v_gene: TRBV10-2
CDR3aa: ASSSRGRLNEQY

j_gene: TRBJ1-1
v_gene: TRBV10-1
CDR3aa: ASSKDRVMAEAF

j_gene: TRBJ2-2
v_gene: TRBV18
CDR3aa: ASSPGQGAVGELF

j_gene: TRBJ1-1
v_gene: TRBV2
CDR3aa: ASSADRGIAEAF

j_gene: TRBJ2-5
v_gene: TRBV18
CDR3aa: ASSPGLAGPGQGETQY

j_gene: TRBJ2-4
v_gene: TRBV6-2/TRBV6-3
CDR3aa: ASSYPRGAIAKNIQY

j_gene: TRBJ1-2
v_gene: TRBV6-2/TRBV6-3
CDR3aa: ASSARQVGYGYT

j_gene: TRBJ2-7
v_gene: TRBV9
CDR3aa: ASSVFSGVPLPPYEQY

j_gene: TRBJ2-7
v_gene: TRBV9
CDR3aa: ASSVADTGGAYEQY

j_gene: TRBJ2-5
v_gene: TRBV5-1
CDR3aa: ASSWRGAGGETQY

j_gene: TRBJ2-3
v_gene: TRBV5-1
CDR3aa: ASSLDATDTQY

j_gene: TRBJ1-2
v_gene: TRBV14
CDR3aa: ASSQDGWPDRNYGYT

j_gene: TRBJ1-1
v_gene: TRBV19
CDR3aa: ASGLDRGSAF

j_gene: TRBJ1-1
v_gene: TRBV18
CDR3aa: ASSPIMGQGARGAEAF

j_gene: TRBJ1-2
v_gene: TRBV19
CDR3aa: ASQSRGSVRGYT

j_gene: TRBJ1-1
v_gene: TRBV11-2
CDR3aa: ASSLDSRGRTEAF

j_gene: TRBJ2-5
v_gene: TRBV7-6
CDR3aa: ASSPTRGQETQY

j_gene: TRBJ1-4
v_gene: TRBV6-5
CDR3aa: ASRRDRMGEKLF

j_gene: TRBJ1-3
v_gene: TRBV5-1
CDR3aa: ASSLGYRSSGNTIY

j_gene: TRBJ1-1
v_gene: TRBV11-2
CDR3aa: ASSPWTGGDTEAF

j_gene: TRBJ2-1
v_gene: TRBV5-1
CDR3aa: ASSLGTGGYNEQF

j_gene: TRBJ2-5
v_gene: TRBV28
CDR3aa: ASSKVRQVETQY

j_gene: TRBJ1-2
v_gene: TRBV27
CDR3aa: ASSLRGPIYGYT

j_gene: TRBJ2-7
v_gene: TRBV6-6
CDR3aa: ASSYSTGHPLGQY

j_gene: TRBJ1-1
v_gene: TRBV12-3/TRBV12-4
CDR3aa: ASSLSGGTEAF

j_gene: TRBJ2-5
v_gene: TRBV18
CDR3aa: ASSPQTGQETQY

j_gene: TRBJ2-1
v_gene: TRBV5-1
CDR3aa: ASSERDEQF

j_gene: TRBJ2-7
v_gene: TRBV5-1
CDR3aa: ASSLSGEGNEQY

j_gene: TRBJ2-7
v_gene: TRBV27
CDR3aa: ASRQDRVPYEQY

j_gene: TRBJ1-6
v_gene: TRBV9
CDR3aa: ASSVGQGGNSPLH

j_gene: TRBJ2-7
v_gene: TRBV20-1
CDR3aa: SAANAEQY

j_gene: TRBJ2-7
v_gene: TRBV5-8
CDR3aa: ASSLAGGGPYEQY

j_gene: TRBJ2-4
v_gene: TRBV10-2
CDR3aa: ASTGQGARSNIQY

j_gene: TRBJ1-2
v_gene: TRBV21-1
CDR3aa: ASNRIWTGAPST

j_gene: TRBJ2-5
v_gene: TRBV2
CDR3aa: ASSEVTLGGVRETQY

j_gene: TRBJ2-7
v_gene: TRBV15
CDR3aa: ATSLLGQGTGEQY

j_gene: TRBJ2-3
v_gene: TRBV5-1
CDR3aa: ASSLWYGGTGGADTQY

j_gene: TRBJ1-1
v_gene: TRBV5-6
CDR3aa: ASSLSGTPK

j_gene: TRBJ1-3
v_gene: TRBV21-1
CDR3aa: ASSIGGGNTIY

j_gene: TRBJ2-3
v_gene: TRBV29-1
CDR3aa: SVVTATDTQY

j_gene: TRBJ2-7
v_gene: TRBV10-3
CDR3aa: AITGDRGNEQY

j_gene: TRBJ2-1
v_gene: TRBV19
CDR3aa: ASSISGAGEYNEQF